This TCR beta chain was identified in a study of human T cells and chemical hapten exposure. Turning to the study itself: Upper back patch tests used 0.01% DPC, scored after 6 days. Largely, small differences in pooled library volume made per-sample TCR yields vary.

In its sample, this clonotype was seen once. Deletions cut 7 bases from V and 2 bases from J, with 15 bases between. This CDR3 spans 14 amino acids. From germline, CDR1 is ENHRY and CDR2 SYGVKD. Time point: pre-sensitization, week 0. The sample's treatment: therapeutic diphenylcyclopropenone sensitization with weekly scalp DPC. TCRdb processed the RACE reads anew with MiXCR; each CDR3 protein has one entry. The table includes about 260,000 distinct CDR3 sequences, 8.6% detected once. Sequencing was performed on whole blood, taken in connection with sensitization to the hapten diphenylcyclopropenone (DPC). The sequence was collected from a woman in her thirties or forties with alopecia areata. Some clones in this sample may be carry-over from other donors' samples. The rearrangement joins TRBV10-3 to TRBJ2-7; weak D call: TRBD1 (6 bases). The CDR3 DNA follows: TGTGCCATCACCCCCGGGACACCTCCCTACGAGCAGTACTTC. Translation gives CAITPGTPPYEQYF.